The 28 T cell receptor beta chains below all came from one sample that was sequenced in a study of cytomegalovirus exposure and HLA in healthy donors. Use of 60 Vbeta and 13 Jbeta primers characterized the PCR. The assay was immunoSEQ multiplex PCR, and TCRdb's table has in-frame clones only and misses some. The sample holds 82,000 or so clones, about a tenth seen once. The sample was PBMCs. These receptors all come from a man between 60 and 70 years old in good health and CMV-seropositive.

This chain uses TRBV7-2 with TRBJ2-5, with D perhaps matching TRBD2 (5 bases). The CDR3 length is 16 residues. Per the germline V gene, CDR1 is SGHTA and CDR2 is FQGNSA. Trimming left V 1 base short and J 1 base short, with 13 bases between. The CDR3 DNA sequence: TGTGCCAGCAGCTTAGGGAGCGGATGGTCCCAAGAGACCCAGTACTTC. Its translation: CASSLGSGWSQETQYF.

CDR3 DNA sequence: TGTGCCAGCAGTGAAACCGGGATAAGTAGCGAAAAACTGTTTTTT. Translation: CASSETGISSEKLFF. The chain employs TRBV2 and TRBJ1-4; no clear D gene. Germline CDR1 is SNHLY and CDR2 is FYNNEI. The CDR3 runs to 15 residues. Trimming stripped 2 bases from V and 8 bases from J, with 15 bases between.

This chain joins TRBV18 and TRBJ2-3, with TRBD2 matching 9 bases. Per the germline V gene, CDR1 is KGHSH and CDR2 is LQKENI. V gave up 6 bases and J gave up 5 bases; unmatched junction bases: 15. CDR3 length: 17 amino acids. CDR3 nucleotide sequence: TGTGCCAGCTCGAAAAGAGGTAGCGGGAGTAGTGGAGATACGCAGTATTTT. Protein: CASSKRGSGSSGDTQYF.

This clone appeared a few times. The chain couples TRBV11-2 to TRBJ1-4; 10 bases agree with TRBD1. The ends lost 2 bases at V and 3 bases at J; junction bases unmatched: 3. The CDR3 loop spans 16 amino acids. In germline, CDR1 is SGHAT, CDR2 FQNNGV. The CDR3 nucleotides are TGTGCCAGCAGCTTAAAAGGGACAGGGGCTAATGAAAAACTGTTTTTT. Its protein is CASSLKGTGANEKLFF.

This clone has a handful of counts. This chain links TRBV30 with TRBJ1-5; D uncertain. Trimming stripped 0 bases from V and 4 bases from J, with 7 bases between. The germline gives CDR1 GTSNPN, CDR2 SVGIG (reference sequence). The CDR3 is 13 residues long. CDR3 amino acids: CAWSVQSNQPQHF. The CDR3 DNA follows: TGTGCCTGGAGTGTACAGTCGAATCAGCCCCAGCATTTT. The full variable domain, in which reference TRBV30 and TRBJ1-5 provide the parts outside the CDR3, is SQTIHQWPATLVQPVGSPLSLECTVEGTSNPNLYWYRQAAGRGLQLLFYSVGIGQISSEVPQNLSASRPQDRQFILSSKKLLLSDSGFYLCAWSVQSNQPQHFGDGTRLSIL.

Here the CDR3 DNA reads TGTGCCTGGAGTGTACGCGGGGCTTATAACTATGGCTACACCTTC. It codes for CAWSVRGAYNYGYTF. The chain has TRBV30 and TRBJ1-2; the D gene is possibly TRBD1 (5 bases). The CDR3 length is 15 residues. From germline, CDR1 is GTSNPN and CDR2 SVGIG (reference sequence). V was shortened by 0 bases and J by 1 base, with 12 bases between the two germline ends. The whole variable domain, filled in from reference TRBV30 and TRBJ1-2, reads SQTIHQWPATLVQPVGSPLSLECTVEGTSNPNLYWYRQAAGRGLQLLFYSVGIGQISSEVPQNLSASRPQDRQFILSSKKLLLSDSGFYLCAWSVRGAYNYGYTFGSGTRLTVV.

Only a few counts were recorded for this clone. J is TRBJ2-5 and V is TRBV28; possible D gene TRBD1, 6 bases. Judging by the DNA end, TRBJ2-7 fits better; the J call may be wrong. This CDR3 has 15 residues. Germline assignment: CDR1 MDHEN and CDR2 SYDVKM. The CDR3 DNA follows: TGTGCCAGCAGTCCGCCTCCGACAGGCTCCTACGAGCAGTACTTC. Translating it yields CASSPPPTGSYEQYF.

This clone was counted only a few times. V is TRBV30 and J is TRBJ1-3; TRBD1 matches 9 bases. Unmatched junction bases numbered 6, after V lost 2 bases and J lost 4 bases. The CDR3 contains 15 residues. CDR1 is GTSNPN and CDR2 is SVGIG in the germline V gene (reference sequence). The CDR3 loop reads CAWSRQGVGGNTIYF. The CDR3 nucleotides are TGTGCCTGGAGTCGACAGGGGGTCGGGGGAAACACCATATATTTT.

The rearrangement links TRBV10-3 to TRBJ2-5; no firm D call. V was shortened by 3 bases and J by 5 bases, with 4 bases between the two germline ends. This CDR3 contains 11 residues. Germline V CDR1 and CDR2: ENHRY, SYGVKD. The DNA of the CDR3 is TGTGCCATCAGTGACGGGGAGACCCAGTACTTC. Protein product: CAISDGETQYF.

The CDR3: CAWSVLTGSGEKLFF. Here the CDR3 DNA reads TGTGCCTGGAGTGTACTTACAGGGTCTGGTGAAAAACTGTTTTTT. This rearrangement joins TRBV30 to TRBJ1-4, with a tentative D call TRBD1 (6 bases). Germline loops: CDR1 GTSNPN, CDR2 SVGIG (reference sequence). Between the trimmed V and J ends, which lost 0 bases and 7 bases, there was a span of 15 bases. The CDR3 is 15 amino acids.

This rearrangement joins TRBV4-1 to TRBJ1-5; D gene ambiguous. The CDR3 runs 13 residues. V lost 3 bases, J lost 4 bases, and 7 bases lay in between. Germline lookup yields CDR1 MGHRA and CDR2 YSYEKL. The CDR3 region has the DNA TGCGCCAGCAGCCAGTTCGGGAATCAGCCCCAGCATTTT. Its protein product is CASSQFGNQPQHF.

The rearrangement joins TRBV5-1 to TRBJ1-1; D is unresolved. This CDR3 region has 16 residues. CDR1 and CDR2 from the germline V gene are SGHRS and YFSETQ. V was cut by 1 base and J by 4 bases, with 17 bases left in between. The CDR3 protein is CASSLTQSGARTEAFF. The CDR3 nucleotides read TGCGCCAGCAGCTTGACGCAGTCCGGAGCGCGCACTGAAGCTTTCTTT.

The chain's CDR3 is CASSDGPSGRPGTYNEQFF. The CDR3, as DNA: TGTGCCAGCAGTGATGGGCCTAGCGGACGTCCTGGCACCTACAATGAGCAGTTCTTC. The chain links TRBV6-1 to TRBJ2-1; 7 nucleotides align to TRBD2. The V gene's germline CDR1 is MNHNS and CDR2 SASEGT. The J segment lost 2 bases and the V segment lost 3 bases, leaving 16 bases of the junction unmatched. The CDR3 contains 19 residues.

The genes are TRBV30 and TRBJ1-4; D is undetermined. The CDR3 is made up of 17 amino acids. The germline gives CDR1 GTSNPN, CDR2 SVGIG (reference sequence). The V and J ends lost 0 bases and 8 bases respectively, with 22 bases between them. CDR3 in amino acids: CAWSVKIGSLVEEKLFF. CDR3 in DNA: TGTGCCTGGAGTGTGAAGATTGGCTCTCTAGTGGAGGAAAAACTGTTTTTT. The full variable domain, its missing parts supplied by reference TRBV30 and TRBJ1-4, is SQTIHQWPATLVQPVGSPLSLECTVEGTSNPNLYWYRQAAGRGLQLLFYSVGIGQISSEVPQNLSASRPQDRQFILSSKKLLLSDSGFYLCAWSVKIGSLVEEKLFFGSGTQLSVL.

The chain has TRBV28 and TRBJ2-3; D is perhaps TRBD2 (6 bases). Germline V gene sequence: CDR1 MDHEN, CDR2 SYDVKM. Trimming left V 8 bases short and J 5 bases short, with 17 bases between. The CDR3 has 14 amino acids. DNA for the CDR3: TGTGCCAGCTCAGACACTGTGGGAGGAGATACGCAGTATTTT. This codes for CASSDTVGGDTQYF.

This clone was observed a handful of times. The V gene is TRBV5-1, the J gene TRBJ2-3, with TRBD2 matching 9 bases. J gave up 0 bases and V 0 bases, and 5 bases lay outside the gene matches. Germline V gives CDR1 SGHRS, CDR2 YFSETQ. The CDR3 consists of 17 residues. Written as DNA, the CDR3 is TGCGCCAGCAGCTTGGGTCTAGCGGGGACTAGCACAGATACGCAGTATTTT. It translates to CASSLGLAGTSTDTQYF.

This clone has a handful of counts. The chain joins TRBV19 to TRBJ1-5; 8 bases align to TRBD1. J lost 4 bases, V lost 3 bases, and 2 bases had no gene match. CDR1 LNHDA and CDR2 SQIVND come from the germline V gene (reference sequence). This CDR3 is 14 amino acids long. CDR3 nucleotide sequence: TGTGCCAGTAGTATCGGACAGGGAAATCAGCCCCAGCATTTT. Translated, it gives CASSIGQGNQPQHF. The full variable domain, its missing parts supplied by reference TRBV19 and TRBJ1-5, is DGGITQSPKYLFRKEGQNVTLSCEQNLNHDAMYWYRQDPGQGLRLIYYSQIVNDFQKGDIAEGYSVSREKKESFPLTVTSAQKNPTAFYLCASSIGQGNQPQHFGDGTRLSIL.

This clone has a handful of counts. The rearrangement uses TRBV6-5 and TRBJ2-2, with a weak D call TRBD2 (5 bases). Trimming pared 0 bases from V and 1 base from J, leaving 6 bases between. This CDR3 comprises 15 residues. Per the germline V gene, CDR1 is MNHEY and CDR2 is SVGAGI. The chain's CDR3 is CASSYSGVNTGELFF. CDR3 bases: TGTGCCAGCAGTTACTCCGGGGTGAACACCGGGGAGCTGTTTTTT.

CDR3 in amino acids: CASSEAWGQGYNEQFF. The CDR3 DNA sequence: TGTGCCAGCAGTGAAGCATGGGGACAGGGCTACAATGAGCAGTTCTTC. This chain links TRBV6-1 with TRBJ2-1, with TRBD1 matching 9 bases. This CDR3 has 16 amino acids. After removal of 0 bases from V and 3 bases from J, the junction contained 3 bases not matched to a gene. CDR1 is MNHNS, CDR2 SASEGT, per germline.

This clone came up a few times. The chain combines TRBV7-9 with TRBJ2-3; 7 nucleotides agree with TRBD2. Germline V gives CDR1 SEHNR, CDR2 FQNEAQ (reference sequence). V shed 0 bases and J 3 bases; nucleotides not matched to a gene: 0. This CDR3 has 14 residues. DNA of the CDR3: TGTGCCAGCAGCTTAGCGGGAGGGACAGATACGCAGTATTTT. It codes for CASSLAGGTDTQYF.

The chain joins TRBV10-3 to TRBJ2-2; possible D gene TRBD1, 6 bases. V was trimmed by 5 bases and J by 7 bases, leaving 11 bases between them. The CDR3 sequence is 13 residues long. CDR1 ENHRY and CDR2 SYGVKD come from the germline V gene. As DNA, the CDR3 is TGTGCCATCAGTCCAGGGGTCGGCGGGGAGCTGTTTTTT. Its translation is CAISPGVGGELFF.

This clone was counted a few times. CDR3 loop: CASSPTQGPEAFF. CDR3 nucleotide sequence: TGTGCCAGCTCACCAACGCAGGGTCCTGAAGCTTTCTTT. J is TRBJ1-1 and V is TRBV18; a possible D gene is TRBD1 (5 bases). CDR3 length: 13 residues. The germline V and J ends were trimmed by 2 bases and 6 bases, with 10 bases remaining between them. Per germline, CDR1 KGHSH and CDR2 LQKENI.

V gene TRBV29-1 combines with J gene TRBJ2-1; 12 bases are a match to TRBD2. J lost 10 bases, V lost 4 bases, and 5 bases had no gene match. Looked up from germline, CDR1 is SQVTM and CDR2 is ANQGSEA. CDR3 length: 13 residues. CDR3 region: CSVALAGGREQFF. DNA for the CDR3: TGCAGCGTTGCCCTAGCGGGGGGGAGGGAGCAGTTCTTC.

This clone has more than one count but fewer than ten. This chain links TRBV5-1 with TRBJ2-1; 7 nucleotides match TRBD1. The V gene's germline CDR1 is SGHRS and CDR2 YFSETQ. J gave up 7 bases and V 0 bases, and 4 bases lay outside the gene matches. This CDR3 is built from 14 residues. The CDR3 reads CASSLAGTENEQFF. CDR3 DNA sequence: TGCGCCAGCAGCTTGGCGGGGACAGAGAATGAGCAGTTCTTC.

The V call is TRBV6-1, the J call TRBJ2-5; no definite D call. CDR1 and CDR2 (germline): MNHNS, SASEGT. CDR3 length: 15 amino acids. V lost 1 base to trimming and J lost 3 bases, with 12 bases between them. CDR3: CASSEGARGEETQYF. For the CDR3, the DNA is TGTGCCAGCAGTGAAGGAGCTAGAGGAGAAGAGACCCAGTACTTC.

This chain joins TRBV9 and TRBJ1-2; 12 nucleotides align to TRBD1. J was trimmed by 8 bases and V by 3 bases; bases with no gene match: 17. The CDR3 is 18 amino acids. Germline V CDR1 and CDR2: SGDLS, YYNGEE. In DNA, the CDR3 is TGTGCCAGCAGCGGGCCCGGGACAGGGGGCGCGGACCCGAGAGGCTACACCTTC. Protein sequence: CASSGPGTGGADPRGYTF.

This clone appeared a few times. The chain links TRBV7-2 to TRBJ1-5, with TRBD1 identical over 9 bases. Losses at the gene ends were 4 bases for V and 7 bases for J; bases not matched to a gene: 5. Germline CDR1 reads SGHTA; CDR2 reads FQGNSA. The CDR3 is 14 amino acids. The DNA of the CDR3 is TGTGCCAGCAGCTCCGGGACAGGGAAACAGCCCCAGCATTTT. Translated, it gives CASSSGTGKQPQHF.

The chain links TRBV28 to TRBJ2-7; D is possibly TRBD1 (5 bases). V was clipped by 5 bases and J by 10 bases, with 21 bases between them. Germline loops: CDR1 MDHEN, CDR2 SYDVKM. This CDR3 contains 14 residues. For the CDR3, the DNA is TGTGCCAGCAGTCCCCAGGGCATCCCTCGCGTCCAGTACTTC. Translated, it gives CASSPQGIPRVQYF.